The 8 T cell receptor beta chains in this list originate from one sample, sequenced in a study of blood T cell repertoires in COVID-19. Generated by immunoSEQ multiplex PCR, the TCRdb table keeps only in-frame clones and is missing some. This sample carries hundreds of thousands of clones, 83% of them seen once, and the ten largest clones take roughly 2.7%. Sequenced material: peripheral blood. Every receptor here comes from a woman aged 40 to 55 with active or convalescent COVID-19.

The count of this clone is one. The CDR3 DNA is TGTGCCAGTAGTATAAACGGGGGATTCACTGAAGCTTTCTTT. This gives the protein CASSINGGFTEAFF. The chain links TRBV19 to TRBJ1-1, with D tentatively TRBD1 (5 bases). Trimming took off 2 bases at V and 4 bases at J, with 11 bases between the two ends. Germline-derived CDR1 and CDR2 are LNHDA and SQIVND (reference sequence). The CDR3 runs to 14 residues.

The rearrangement joins TRBV7-9 to TRBJ2-5; D is unclear. Trimming cost V 5 bases and J 1 base, with 14 bases left between them. The CDR3 runs 15 residues. Per the germline V gene, CDR1 is SEHNR and CDR2 is FQNEAQ (reference sequence). The CDR3 DNA reads TGTGCCAGCAGCAGAAGCGATGGCCTCCAAGAGACCCAGTACTTC. It translates to CASSRSDGLQETQYF.

The chain employs TRBV12-3 or TRBV12-4 and TRBJ2-3, with a possible D match to TRBD1 (6 bases). Trimming shortened V by 6 bases and J by 12 bases, and 13 bases separated the two germline ends. This CDR3 comprises 11 residues. The CDR3 sequence is CASRNRDLQYF. The CDR3 region has the DNA TGTGCCAGCAGGAACAGGGATCTCCAGTATTTT.

The V gene is TRBV4-2, the J gene TRBJ1-5, with TRBD1 as a possible D gene (5 bases). CDR3 length: 14 amino acids. CDR1 LGHNA and CDR2 YNFKEQ come from the germline V gene. V dropped 1 base and J dropped 7 bases, with 11 bases sitting between them. The CDR3 loop is CASSQVLGVQPQHF. CDR3 sequence (DNA): TGTGCCAGCAGCCAAGTGTTAGGGGTGCAGCCCCAGCATTTT.

The chain recombines TRBV20-1 with TRBJ2-7; D may be TRBD2 (6 bases). Looked up from germline, CDR1 is DFQATT and CDR2 is SNEGSKA (reference sequence). The CDR3 length is 14 residues. V was trimmed by 3 bases and J by 7 bases, leaving 19 bases between them. CDR3 sequence: CSASLSGPLREQYF. The CDR3 DNA is TGCAGTGCTAGTCTGAGCGGGCCACTGAGGGAGCAGTACTTC.

The chain is built from TRBV4-1 and TRBJ1-2, with 7 bases that match TRBD1. Per the germline V gene, CDR1 is MGHRA and CDR2 is YSYEKL. Trimming took 5 bases from V and 4 from J; bases not matched to a gene: 7. This CDR3 comprises 14 residues. The CDR3 DNA is TGCGCCAGCAGCTTCACAGGGGAATTCTATGGCTACACCTTC. It yields the protein CASSFTGEFYGYTF.

The table lists this clone with a count of one. The rearrangement links TRBV29-1 to TRBJ2-3; TRBD2 might be the D (5 bases). Trimming removed 4 bases at V and 5 bases at J, with 10 bases between. The CDR3 spans 12 residues. Germline V lookup: CDR1 SQVTM, CDR2 ANQGSEA. CDR3 residues: CSVAAVGDTQYF. For the CDR3, the DNA is TGCAGCGTTGCAGCGGTTGGAGATACGCAGTATTTT.

The CDR3 region is CASSYTGVGYGYTF. The DNA of the CDR3 is TGTGCCAGCAGTTACACAGGGGTGGGCTATGGCTACACCTTC. V usage is TRBV6-5 and J usage is TRBJ1-2; TRBD1 aligns across 7 bases. Germline assignment: CDR1 MNHEY and CDR2 SVGAGI. V lost 2 bases to trimming and J lost 4 bases; unmatched junction nucleotides: 4. This CDR3 contains 14 residues.